These 11 T cell receptor beta chains were sequenced from one sample in a study of T cells expressing NK-cell markers. TCRdb re-called the 5' RACE reads; one entry per CDR3 protein, DNA not given. The data include about 540,000 distinct CDR3 sequences; the top ten clones carry 3% to 4.5%. The specimen sequenced was blood T cells: a sorted CD56 or NKG2C T cell subset, CD4+ or CD8+ T cells, or bulk PBMC T cells (not recorded which). These receptor sequences come from a man aged 18 to 30 in good health.

V gene TRBV29-1 combines with J gene TRBJ2-2; with no DNA, the TCRdb D assignment of TRBD1 cannot be verified. Germline CDR1 is SQVTM and CDR2 is ANQGSEA. CDR3 length: 15 amino acids. The CDR3 loop is CSVVGGTVNTGELFF.

The chain combines TRBV29-1 with TRBJ2-5; TCRdb's D call of TRBD1 is untestable without DNA. The CDR3 is made up of 16 amino acids. Germline values: CDR1 SQVTM, CDR2 ANQGSEA. The CDR3 protein is CSVGVGTGGLGETQYF. The whole variable domain, remainder taken from reference TRBV29-1 and TRBJ2-5, is SAVISQKPSRDICQRGTSLTIQCQVDSQVTMMFWYRQQPGQSLTLIATANQGSEATYESGFVIDKFPISRPNLTFSTLTVSNMSPEDSSIYLCSVGVGTGGLGETQYFGPGTRLLVL.

The V and J genes are TRBV12-3 or TRBV12-4 and TRBJ1-5. CDR3 length equals 17 residues. CDR3 sequence reads: CASRKIDSWYSNQPQHF.

This chain's CDR3 is CASSQDGGAGRETQYF. This chain uses TRBV4-2 with TRBJ2-5; the D call of TRBD1 rests on TCRdb alone, since no DNA is present to check it. Germline V CDR1 and CDR2: LGHNA, YNFKEQ. This CDR3 contains 16 residues.

The rearrangement links TRBV6-2 or TRBV6-3 to TRBJ2-1. The CDR3 length is 14 residues. Germline V lookup: CDR1 MNHEY, CDR2 SVGEGT. CDR3 residues: CASSSLLRGGEQFF.

V is TRBV12-3 or TRBV12-4 and J is TRBJ2-1; TCRdb indicates TRBD2, and absent DNA this call remains unverified. The length of the CDR3 is 16 residues. CDR3 sequence: CASSPSAIAGYNEQFF.

The rearrangement links TRBV20-1 to TRBJ2-3; TCRdb selects TRBD2, and the lack of DNA leaves this call unchecked. The germline CDR1 and CDR2 sequences are DFQATT and SNEGSKA (reference sequence). CDR3 length: 15 residues. CDR3 protein: CSARVPGVARDTQYF.

The chain is built from TRBV3-1 and TRBJ2-1; TCRdb reports TRBD2, a call that lacks DNA to check it against. CDR3 length: 14 amino acids. Germline CDR1 LGHDT, CDR2 YNNKEL (reference sequence). Here the CDR3 reads CATRNSGRGNEQFF.

The chain carries TRBV4-1 and TRBJ2-1; without DNA, the TCRdb call of TRBD2 cannot be checked. This CDR3 spans 13 amino acids. Germline lookup yields CDR1 MGHRA and CDR2 YSYEKL. This CDR3 is CASSQQVPSEQFF.

The rearrangement joins TRBV7-8 to TRBJ2-7; checking the TCRdb D call of TRBD2 is not possible without DNA. This CDR3 has 16 residues. Germline values: CDR1 SGHVS, CDR2 FQNEAQ. The CDR3 sequence is CASSPSRAGGSYEQYF.

J is TRBJ2-1 and V is TRBV20-1; TCRdb gives TRBD2 as the D gene, but with no DNA this cannot be confirmed. Germline-derived CDR1 and CDR2 are DFQATT and SNEGSKA (reference sequence). The CDR3 consists of 17 residues. The chain's CDR3 is CSAPSRGMASSYNEQFF.